This T cell receptor (beta chain) was found in a study of cytomegalovirus exposure and HLA in healthy donors. Study-level information: The 120 validation repertoires, a later analysis reported, used the same platform as the approximately 670 repertoires from the first cohort.

Study outcomes and limitations: The study put some 160 TCR beta chains on its list as cytomegalovirus-associated.

V was pared by 7 bases and J by 6 bases, with 12 bases between. CDR3 length: 13 residues. Germline-derived CDR1 and CDR2 are SNHLY and FYNNEI. As for this clone: Its antigen is as yet unknown.

Using immunoSEQ multiplex PCR, the repertoire was profiled, and TCRdb retains in-frame clones only, with some absent. This table holds around 250,000 clones, about 90% found once. The chain combines TRBV2 with TRBJ2-2; D is ambiguous. Sequenced: PBMCs. The source of this sequence is a young woman in good health and CMV-seronegative. CDR3 protein: CASILNEAGELFF. The DNA of the CDR3 is TGTGCCAGCATCCTCAACGAGGCCGGGGAGCTGTTTTTT.